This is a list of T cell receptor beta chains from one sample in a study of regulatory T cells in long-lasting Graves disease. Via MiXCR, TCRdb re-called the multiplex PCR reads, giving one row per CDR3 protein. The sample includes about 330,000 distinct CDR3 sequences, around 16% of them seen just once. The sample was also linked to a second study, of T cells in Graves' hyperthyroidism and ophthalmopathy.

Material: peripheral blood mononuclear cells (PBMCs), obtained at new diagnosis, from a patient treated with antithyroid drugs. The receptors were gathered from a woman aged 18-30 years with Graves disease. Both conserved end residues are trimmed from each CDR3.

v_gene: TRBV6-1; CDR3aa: ASSRGDLGYT
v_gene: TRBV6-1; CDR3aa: ASRTAAVGNTIY
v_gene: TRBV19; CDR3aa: ASSIPGGRTQY
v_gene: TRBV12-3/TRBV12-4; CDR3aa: AATGRSEAF
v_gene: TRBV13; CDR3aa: ASREAGTGENYGYT
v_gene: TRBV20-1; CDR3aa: SARVMGSLRGGIEQY
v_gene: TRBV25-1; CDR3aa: ASSEFGTGEYGELF
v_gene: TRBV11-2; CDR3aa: ASSSARALEPLH
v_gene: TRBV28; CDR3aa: ASNRDNLQPQH
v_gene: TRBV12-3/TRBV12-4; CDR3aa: ASSLRTGLVYEQY
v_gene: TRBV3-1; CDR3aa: ASSDRGTGELF